This TCR beta chain originates from a study of blood T cell repertoires in COVID-19. Study-wide context: Some COVID-19 samples were acute and others convalescent; all came from the United States, Italy and Spain. Nucleic acid was either cDNA or gDNA, and it came from T cells, B-cell-depleted T cells, or PBMCs.

CDR3 length equals 15 residues. Per the germline V gene, CDR1 is MNHEY and CDR2 is SVGAGI. V trimming: 5 bases; J trimming: 3 bases; junction bases outside the gene matches: 9. Original handling: How many nucleated cells were present was estimated from reference gene primer amplification. TCRdb keeps only in-frame clones here, not all; method: immunoSEQ multiplex PCR. V and J calls and clone size are given by that table; D and trimming were obtained from the DNA. The table has about 120,000 clones, more than 65% seen once. This chain joins TRBV6-5 and TRBJ1-1; 7 bases are shared with TRBD1. The material sequenced was peripheral blood. The clonotype was recovered from a woman aged 80 or over with acute or convalescent COVID-19. The CDR3 reads CASSPRQGVYTEAFF. The CDR3 DNA reads TGTGCCAGCAGTCCTCGACAGGGAGTGTACACTGAAGCTTTCTTT.